The entry below gives a single TCR beta chain sequence along with its context. Its antigen is unknown. Time point described: late sampling 161 to 241 days after vaccination in three convalescent patients. The treatment: approximately 10-day PBMC culture with coronavirus spike peptide pools or control peptides (ViraFEST assay). Peptide pools at around 9.9 ug/ml stimulated two million PBMCs per well with 10 IU/ml IL-2. The data originate from a study of vaccination and CD4 T cells after COVID-19. Overall study context: The convalescents were made up of six males and four females, two of whom were Hispanic.

The Oncomine TCR Beta short-read assay sequenced DNA from cultured CD4+ T cells. TCRdb reprocessed the PCR reads with MiXCR, giving one entry per CDR3 protein. Counted here are under 20,000 distinct CDR3 sequences, roughly half occurring once; the ten biggest clones make up about 20%. Study-wide points: Looking at convalescent patients, a median roughly 83% of reactive clones were present only post-vaccination. Post-vaccination reactive clonotypes (median roughly 41) did not differ significantly from post-infection (about 20).

The sample here was CD4+ T cells from blood, cultured in vitro, taken about 7 months after SARS-CoV-2 vaccination. This TCR came from a human donor who had recovered from COVID-19.

CDR3 nucleotides: TGTGCCAGCAGTTTGGGACTAGCGGGCGACGCGCAGTATTTT. Protein product: CASSLGLAGDAQYF. The chain uses TRBV2 and TRBJ2-3; 12 bases are shared with TRBD2. Germline CDR1 and CDR2: SNHLY and FYNNEI. V shed 5 bases, J shed 10 bases, and the junction held 7 bases outside the gene matches. The CDR3 runs to 14 residues. Full variable domain (missing parts from reference TRBV2 and TRBJ2-3): EPEVTQTPSHQVTQMGQEVILRCVPISNHLYFYWYRQILGQKVEFLVSFYNNEISEKSEIFDDQFSVERPDGSNFTLKIRSTKLEDSAMYFCASSLGLAGDAQYFGPGTRLTVL.